Presented here are 10 T cell receptor beta chains from one specimen sequenced in a study of cytomegalovirus exposure and HLA in healthy donors. The PCR employed 60 Vbeta primers together with 13 Jbeta primers. Repertoires were generated with immunoSEQ multiplex PCR, while TCRdb's copy carries only in-frame clones and drops some. This sample yields over 100,000 clones, of which about 70% are seen a single time; roughly 7.3% belongs to the top ten. Sequenced: PBMCs. The receptor source for this set is a male donor in good health and CMV-seronegative.

This clone occurred a few times. V and J are TRBV27 and TRBJ2-7; 8 bases agree with TRBD1. CDR1 MNHEY and CDR2 SMNVEV come from the germline V gene (reference sequence). This CDR3 contains 13 residues. The ends lost 3 bases at V and 7 bases at J; junction bases unmatched: 5. CDR3 coding DNA: TGTGCCAGCAGTTTCGGACAGGGTCGTGAGCAGTACTTC. This sequence encodes CASSFGQGREQYF.

This clone was detected once. The chain uses TRBV28 and TRBJ2-2; TRBD2 matches 9 bases. This CDR3 has 15 residues. With 8 bases clipped from V and 6 bases from J, the junction kept 10 bases outside the gene matches. CDR1 is MDHEN and CDR2 is SYDVKM in the germline V gene. This chain's CDR3 is CASHVSLAGPGELFF. CDR3 bases: TGTGCCAGCCATGTCAGTCTAGCGGGACCCGGGGAGCTGTTTTTT.

This clone was found a few times. This chain joins TRBV7-9 and TRBJ2-3; 14 bases agree with TRBD2. V trimming: 4 bases; J trimming: 0 bases; junction bases outside the gene matches: 6. The CDR3 consists of 18 residues. Per the germline V gene, CDR1 is SEHNR and CDR2 is FQNEAQ (reference sequence). CDR3 DNA sequence: TGTGCCAGCAGCTCGGGACTAGCGGGGGCCGTCAGCACAGATACGCAGTATTTT. As protein: CASSSGLAGAVSTDTQYF.

The rearrangement links TRBV5-1 to TRBJ2-5; TRBD2 matches at 8 bases. After removal of 2 bases from V and 5 bases from J, the junction contained 11 bases not matched to a gene. The CDR3 length is 16 residues. Germline lookup yields CDR1 SGHRS and CDR2 YFSETQ. The CDR3 protein is CASSLAGATIRETQYF. The CDR3 DNA is TGCGCCAGCAGCTTAGCGGGGGCTACAATCCGGGAGACCCAGTACTTC.

This chain connects TRBV7-2 to TRBJ2-1; D perhaps matches TRBD1 (5 bases). Trimming stripped 2 bases from V and 6 bases from J, with 14 bases between. Per germline, CDR1 SGHTA and CDR2 FQGNSA. This CDR3 contains 15 residues. The CDR3 spells CASSLNVPGRNEQFF. The DNA of the CDR3 is TGTGCCAGCAGCTTAAATGTTCCAGGGCGCAATGAGCAGTTCTTC.

The chain carries TRBV18 and TRBJ1-5, with 8 bases matching TRBD1. Looked up from germline, CDR1 is KGHSH and CDR2 is LQKENI. This CDR3 has 15 residues. The J segment lost 6 bases and the V segment lost 6 bases, leaving 10 bases of the junction unmatched. As DNA, the CDR3 is TGTGCCAGCTCCAAGGACAGGGTTGACGGTCAGCCCCAGCATTTT. This codes for CASSKDRVDGQPQHF.

The genes are TRBV7-9 and TRBJ2-1; the match to TRBD2 covers 13 bases. CDR3 length: 14 residues. The trim removed 8 bases at V and 2 bases at J, leaving 0 bases unmatched. Per germline, CDR1 SEHNR and CDR2 FQNEAQ (reference sequence). This CDR3 reads CASGLAGAYNEQFF. DNA of the CDR3: TGTGCCAGCGGACTAGCGGGGGCCTACAATGAGCAGTTCTTC.

This clone was seen a handful of times. J is TRBJ1-5 and V is TRBV28, with D perhaps matching TRBD1 (6 bases). This CDR3 is 16 amino acids long. Germline CDR1 MDHEN, CDR2 SYDVKM. Trimming took 3 bases from V and 0 from J, leaving 12 bases between them. The CDR3 loop reads CASSLAGENSNQPQHF. As DNA, the CDR3 is TGTGCCAGCAGTTTGGCAGGGGAGAATAGCAATCAGCCCCAGCATTTT.

As concerns this clone: The same CDR3 can be traced to other DNA sequences in this sample. This sequence joins TRBV4-2 and TRBJ1-1; D unclear. With 0 bases removed from V and 2 bases from J, the gap between germline ends came to 7 bases. Looked up from germline, CDR1 is LGHNA and CDR2 is YNFKEQ. The CDR3 has 14 residues. This chain's CDR3 is CASSQDPGNTEAFF. CDR3 DNA: TGTGCCAGCAGCCAAGATCCGGGAAACACTGAAGCTTTCTTT.

CDR3 sequence: CASSISGDSSYNEQFF. CDR3 DNA: TGTGCCAGCAGTATTAGCGGGGATAGCTCCTACAATGAGCAGTTCTTC. This chain connects TRBV6-4 to TRBJ2-1, with 8 positions matching TRBD2. The germline CDR1 and CDR2 sequences are MRHNA and SNTAGT. Germline trimming cut 5 bases from V and 0 bases from J; bases unmatched to any gene: 6. This CDR3 is 16 amino acids long.